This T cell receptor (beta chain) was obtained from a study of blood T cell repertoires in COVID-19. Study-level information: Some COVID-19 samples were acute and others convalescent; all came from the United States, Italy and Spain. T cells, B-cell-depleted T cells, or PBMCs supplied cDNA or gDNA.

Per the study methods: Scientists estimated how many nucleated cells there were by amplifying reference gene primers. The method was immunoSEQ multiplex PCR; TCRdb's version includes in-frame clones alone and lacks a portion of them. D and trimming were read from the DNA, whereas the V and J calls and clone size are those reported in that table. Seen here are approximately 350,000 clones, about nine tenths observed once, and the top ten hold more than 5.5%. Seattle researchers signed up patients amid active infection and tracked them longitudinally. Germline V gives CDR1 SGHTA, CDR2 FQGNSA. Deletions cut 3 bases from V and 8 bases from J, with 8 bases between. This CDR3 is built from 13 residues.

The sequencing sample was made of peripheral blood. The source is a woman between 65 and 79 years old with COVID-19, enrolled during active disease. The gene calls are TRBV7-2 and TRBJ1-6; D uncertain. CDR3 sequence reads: CASSFAGHSPLHF. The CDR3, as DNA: TGTGCCAGCAGCTTTGCAGGTCATTCACCCCTCCACTTT.